These T cell receptor beta chains were read from a single sample in a study of molecular identifiers for immune sequencing clone quantification. One entry per CDR3 protein, called by TCRdb with MiXCR from the PCR reads. The table lists hundreds of thousands of distinct CDR3 sequences, roughly a quarter of them singletons. Sequenced sample: naive CD8+ T cells from blood, with Jurkat cell RNA spiked in. Source of these receptors: a human donor in good health. Some libraries in this study had Jurkat cell RNA spiked in. CDR3s include the opening cysteine and the closing phenylalanine or tryptophan. The order of the fields is J gene, V gene, clone size, D gene, CDR3 protein, CDR3 DNA. D genes are given only for firm matches. For some rows the clone size is stated as once, few or many, or as a class when expanded; others skip it.

>TRBJ1-5|TRBV6-2/TRBV6-3|-|-
CASSRTLNQPQHF
TGTGCCAGCAGTCGGACACTGAATCAGCCCCAGCATTTT
>TRBJ2-7|TRBV20-1|many|TRBD2
CSARDPGLAGDLHEQYF
TGCAGTGCTAGAGACCCGGGACTAGCGGGGGACTTGCACGAGCAGTACTTC
>TRBJ1-1|TRBV9|once|-
CASGATANTEAFF
TGTGCCAGCGGCGCCACAGCGAACACTGAAGCTTTCTTT
>TRBJ1-5|TRBV6-2/TRBV6-3|many|-
CASSPVSSNQPQHF
TGTGCCAGCAGTCCGGTCTCCAGTAATCAGCCCCAGCATTTT
>TRBJ1-5|TRBV5-1|-|TRBD1
CASSPTGGNRPQHF
TGCGCCAGCAGCCCGACAGGGGGAAATCGGCCCCAGCATTTT
>TRBJ2-7|TRBV20-1|few|-
CSARAPGDSSSYEQYF
TGCAGTGCTAGAGCCCCGGGGGACAGTAGCTCCTACGAGCAGTACTTC
>TRBJ1-1|TRBV19|-|-
CASSPGLMNTEAFF
TGTGCCAGTAGCCCAGGGTTAATGAACACTGAAGCTTTCTTT
>TRBJ2-3|TRBV20-1|-|-
CSARNTSFTDTQYF
TGCAGTGCTAGGAACACCAGTTTCACAGATACGCAGTATTTT
>TRBJ2-7|TRBV30|few|TRBD1
CASDRGLREQYF
TGTGCCTCGGACAGGGGGCTAAGGGAGCAGTACTTC
>TRBJ2-7|TRBV27|-|TRBD1
CASSSDRPKLPYEQYF
TGTGCCAGCAGTTCGGACAGGCCCAAGTTACCCTACGAGCAGTACTTC
>TRBJ2-5|TRBV6-5|-|TRBD2
CATTPNSGGETQYF
TGTGCCACCACCCCTAACAGCGGGGGAGAGACCCAGTACTTC
>TRBJ1-4|TRBV4-1|many|-
CASSQDTRPEKLFF
TGCGCCAGCAGCCAAGATACAAGACCGGAAAAACTGTTTTTT
>TRBJ1-1|TRBV7-9|many|-
CASSLATSRTEAFF
TGTGCCAGCAGCCTTGCTACGAGCAGGACTGAAGCTTTCTTT
>TRBJ1-4|TRBV6-6|-|-
CASSYRVREKLFF
TGTGCCAGCAGTTACAGGGTCCGCGAAAAACTGTTTTTT
>TRBJ1-4|TRBV28|many|-
CASGPGGLAEKLFF
TGTGCCAGCGGGCCCGGGGGTTTGGCTGAAAAACTGTTTTTT
>TRBJ1-6|TRBV6-6|-|-
CASSYSSGPRSYNSPLHF
TGTGCCAGCAGTTACTCGTCCGGGCCTAGGTCCTATAATTCACCCCTCCACTTT
>TRBJ2-2|TRBV15|-|-
CATSRVLATGELFF
TGTGCCACCAGCAGAGTTCTAGCTACCGGGGAGCTGTTTTTT
>TRBJ1-1|TRBV7-6|few|-
CASSGGGSGGTEAFF
TGTGCCAGCAGCGGGGGAGGGAGTGGAGGCACTGAAGCTTTCTTT
>TRBJ1-6|TRBV12-3/TRBV12-4|many|-
CASSTPGAGNSPLHF
TGTGCCAGCAGTACGCCAGGGGCTGGGAATTCACCCCTCCACTTT
>TRBJ1-5|TRBV7-9|-|TRBD1
CASSKTGASNQPQHF
TGTGCCAGCAGCAAGACAGGGGCAAGCAATCAGCCCCAGCATTTT
>TRBJ2-6|TRBV6-2/TRBV6-3|few|-
CASNSAGANVLTF
TGTGCCAGCAATTCTGCTGGGGCCAACGTCCTGACTTTC
>TRBJ2-5|TRBV7-6|-|-
CASSENQGRGGWEPQYF
TGTGCCAGCAGCGAAAACCAAGGCAGGGGGGGATGGGAGCCCCAGTACTTC
>TRBJ2-5|TRBV12-3/TRBV12-4|many|-
CASASSPETQYF
TGTGCCAGCGCATCTAGCCCAGAGACCCAGTACTTC
>TRBJ2-4|TRBV15|-|-
CATSERGLMTLAKNIQYF
TGTGCCACCAGCGAGAGGGGACTCATGACTCTAGCCAAAAACATTCAGTACTTC
>TRBJ2-5|TRBV6-2/TRBV6-3|-|-
CASSEWREYQETQYF
TGTGCCAGCAGTGAGTGGCGGGAATACCAAGAGACCCAGTACTTC
>TRBJ1-1|TRBV11-2|-|-
CASSLDLGSNTEAFF
TGTGCCAGCAGCTTAGATCTTGGGAGTAACACTGAAGCTTTCTTT
>TRBJ2-1|TRBV11-3|-|TRBD1
CASSPRDRDEQFF
TGTGCCAGCAGCCCCCGGGACAGGGATGAGCAGTTCTTC
>TRBJ1-2|TRBV2|many|-
CASRMASRFYGYTF
TGTGCCAGCAGAATGGCGAGCAGGTTCTATGGCTACACCTTC
>TRBJ2-1|TRBV6-5|many|-
CASSYTSGYNEQFF
TGTGCCAGCAGTTACACCTCCGGCTACAATGAGCAGTTCTTC
>TRBJ2-3|TRBV9|many|-
CASSEEGGGASTDTQYF
TGTGCCAGCAGCGAAGAGGGGGGCGGGGCAAGCACAGATACGCAGTATTTT
>TRBJ1-4|TRBV27|-|-
CASRLYGGATNEKLFF
TGTGCCAGCAGACTTTATGGGGGCGCTACTAATGAAAAACTGTTTTTT
>TRBJ2-6|TRBV19|many|-
CASSIDGSGANVLTF
TGTGCCAGTAGTATAGATGGCTCTGGGGCCAACGTCCTGACTTTC
>TRBJ2-5|TRBV6-5|few|-
CASSYSSGLETQYF
TGTGCCAGCAGTTACAGCAGCGGTCTGGAGACCCAGTACTTC
>TRBJ2-5|TRBV28|-|TRBD1
CASSSPRDRESPAPQSF
TGTGCCAGCAGCTCCCCTCGGGACAGGGAGTCTCCCGCGCCCCAGTCCTTC
>TRBJ2-7|TRBV20-1|many|TRBD1
CSASTGWSYEQYF
TGCAGTGCCTCGACAGGGTGGTCCTACGAGCAGTACTTC
>TRBJ2-6|TRBV4-3|-|-
CASSQGGRGTGANVPTF
TGCGCCAGCAGCCAAGGTGGTAGGGGAACTGGGGCCAACGTCCCGACTTTC
>TRBJ2-5|TRBV4-3|few|-
CASSQDGGNQETQYF
TGCGCCAGCAGCCAAGACGGGGGAAACCAAGAGACCCAGTACTTC
>TRBJ2-2|TRBV29-1|-|-
CSAKGPDNTVELFF
TGCAGCGCCAAAGGGCCGGATAATACCGTGGAGCTGTTTTTT
>TRBJ2-4|TRBV7-9|many|-
CASSLSVGAKNIQYF
TGTGCCAGCAGCTTAAGCGTCGGGGCCAAAAACATTCAGTACTTC
>TRBJ2-6|TRBV6-2/TRBV6-3|-|-
CASSSALLTGANVLTF
TGTGCCAGCAGTTCCGCTCTATTAACTGGGGCCAACGTCCTGACTTTC
>TRBJ1-1|TRBV7-9|few|TRBD1
CASKDRVGAEAFF
TGTGCCAGCAAGGACAGGGTAGGAGCTGAAGCTTTCTTT
>TRBJ2-1|TRBV7-8|-|TRBD2
CASSLASGGLNEQFF
TGTGCCAGCAGCTTGGCTAGCGGGGGGTTAAATGAGCAGTTCTTC
>TRBJ2-1|TRBV23-1|few|-
CASSQSSPPHISYNEQFF
TGCGCCAGCAGTCAATCATCCCCACCCCATATATCCTACAATGAGCAGTTCTTC
>TRBJ1-1|TRBV4-1|few|TRBD1
CASSQDPARGATEAFF
TGCGCCAGCAGCCAAGATCCTGCCAGGGGGGCCACTGAAGCTTTCTTT
>TRBJ2-3|TRBV7-8|many|TRBD2
CASSSLQLAANTDTQYF
TGTGCCAGCAGCTCCCTACAACTAGCGGCTAACACAGATACGCAGTATTTT
>TRBJ2-7|TRBV20-1|few|TRBD1
CSAGQGRTYEQYF
TGCAGTGCTGGACAGGGTAGAACCTACGAGCAGTACTTC
>TRBJ1-1|TRBV27|few|-
CASSLTGSYTEAFF
TGTGCCAGCAGTTTAACCGGGTCGTACACTGAAGCTTTCTTT
>TRBJ2-3|TRBV28|-|-
CASSPLQGGPNTQYF
TGTGCCAGCAGTCCCCTCCAAGGCGGCCCAAATACGCAGTATTTT
>TRBJ2-1|TRBV27|many|TRBD1
CASSSNGQGANEQFF
TGTGCCAGCAGTTCTAACGGACAGGGGGCCAATGAGCAGTTCTTC
>TRBJ2-3|TRBV19|-|-
CAGSAWFGDTQYF
TGTGCCGGGTCGGCGTGGTTTGGAGATACGCAGTATTTT
>TRBJ2-6|TRBV15|many|-
CATSSASGANVLTF
TGTGCCACCAGCTCTGCCTCTGGGGCCAACGTCCTGACTTTC
>TRBJ2-7|TRBV4-3|-|-
CASSQDYGYEQYF
TGCGCCAGCAGCCAAGATTACGGCTACGAGCAGTACTTC
>TRBJ2-1|TRBV4-1|-|-
CASSQAGRRWNSDEQSF
TGCGCCAGCAGCCAAGCAGGGCGGCGCTGGAATAGCGATGAGCAGTCCTTC
>TRBJ2-1|TRBV14|-|TRBD2
CASSHGLAGGRRNEQFF
TGTGCCAGCAGCCACGGACTAGCGGGAGGGCGAAGGAATGAGCAGTTCTTC